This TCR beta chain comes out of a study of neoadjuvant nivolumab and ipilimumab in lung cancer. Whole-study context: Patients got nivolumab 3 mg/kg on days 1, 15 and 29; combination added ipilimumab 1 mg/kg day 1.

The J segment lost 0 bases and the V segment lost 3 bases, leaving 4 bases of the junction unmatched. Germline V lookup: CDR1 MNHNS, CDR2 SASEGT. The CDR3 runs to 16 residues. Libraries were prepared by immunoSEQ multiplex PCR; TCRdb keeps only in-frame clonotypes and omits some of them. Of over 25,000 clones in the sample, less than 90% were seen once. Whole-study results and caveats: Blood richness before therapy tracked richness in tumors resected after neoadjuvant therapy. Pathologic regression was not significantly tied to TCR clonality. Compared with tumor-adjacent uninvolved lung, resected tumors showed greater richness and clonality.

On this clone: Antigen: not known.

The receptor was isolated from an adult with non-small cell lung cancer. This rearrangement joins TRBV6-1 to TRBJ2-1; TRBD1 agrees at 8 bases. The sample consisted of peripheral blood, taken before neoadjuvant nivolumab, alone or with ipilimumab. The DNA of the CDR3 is TGTGCCAGCAGTGACTGGACAGGGTTCTCCTACAATGAGCAGTTCTTC. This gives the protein CASSDWTGFSYNEQFF.